Shown below are 19 T cell receptor beta chains from a single sample sequenced in a study of radiotherapy plus CTLA-4 blockade in lung cancer. TCRdb's copy holds only in-frame clones and misses some; the assay was immunoSEQ multiplex PCR. The sample has around 44,000 clones, 60% to 80% seen once. The sample here was peripheral blood, taken from a patient treated with radiotherapy plus ipilimumab. Receptors originate from a human donor with non-small cell lung cancer whose response to radiotherapy plus ipilimumab could not be evaluated.

V and J are TRBV5-1 and TRBJ2-7; 9 bases agree with TRBD1. The CDR3 has 15 residues. Germline V gives CDR1 SGHRS, CDR2 YFSETQ. After removal of 5 bases from V and 6 bases from J, the junction contained 12 bases not matched to a gene. CDR3 nucleotide sequence: TGCGCCAGCAGTCCCGATCCGGGACAGGGCGGCGAGCAGTACTTC. It codes for CASSPDPGQGGEQYF.

The chain uses TRBV5-1 and TRBJ2-5; 8 bases line up with TRBD1. The CDR3 has 15 residues. V trimming: 3 bases; J trimming: 4 bases; junction bases outside the gene matches: 8. Germline-derived CDR1 and CDR2 are SGHRS and YFSETQ. CDR3 nucleotide sequence: TGCGCCAGCAGCTCGGAAGGAACAGGGGGAGAGACCCAGTACTTC. It codes for CASSSEGTGGETQYF.

This chain connects TRBV23-1 to TRBJ1-2, with D possibly TRBD1 on 5 matching bases. TRBV23-1 is classed as an ORF, of uncertain function. Trimming took 9 bases from V and 4 from J, leaving 21 bases between them. The CDR3 contains 15 residues. The CDR3 DNA reads as TGCGCCAGGGGGGGACGACTCGAAAACCTCTATGGCTACACCTTC. Translating gives CARGGRLENLYGYTF.

The chain recombines TRBV28 with TRBJ1-5, with D perhaps TRBD1 (5 bases). The germline V and J ends were trimmed by 1 base and 2 bases, with 12 bases remaining between them. This CDR3 has 16 residues. Germline CDR1 reads MDHEN; CDR2 reads SYDVKM. The CDR3: CASSLYRRVGNQPQHF. CDR3 DNA sequence: TGTGCCAGCAGTTTATATCGCAGGGTGGGCAATCAGCCCCAGCATTTT.

This clone turned up a few times. This chain joins TRBV5-8 and TRBJ1-2; 7 bases are shared with TRBD1. In germline, CDR1 is SGHTS, CDR2 YDEGEE. The CDR3 spans 13 residues. Losses at the gene ends were 3 bases for V and 8 bases for J; bases not matched to a gene: 7. The CDR3 here is CASSSTGVVGYTF. The CDR3 DNA follows: TGTGCCAGCAGCTCTACAGGGGTCGTAGGCTACACCTTC.

The chain is built from TRBV2 and TRBJ2-7, with D possibly being TRBD1 (5 bases). The CDR3 has 15 amino acids. Germline V lookup: CDR1 SNHLY, CDR2 FYNNEI. V dropped 3 bases and J dropped 3 bases, with 15 bases sitting between them. CDR3 region: CASSDWAGKGYEQYF. In DNA form, the CDR3 reads TGTGCCAGCAGTGACTGGGCAGGGAAAGGCTACGAGCAGTACTTC.

The V call is TRBV7-3, the J call TRBJ1-2; TRBD1 might be the D (6 bases). The germline V and J ends were trimmed by 5 bases and 2 bases, with 9 bases remaining between them. Germline CDR1 reads SGHTA; CDR2 reads FQGTGA. The CDR3 consists of 13 residues. CDR3 sequence (DNA): TGTGCCAGCAGCCTAGGACAGAACTATGGCTACACCTTC. Its protein is CASSLGQNYGYTF. Using reference TRBV7-3 and TRBJ1-2 for the parts outside the CDR3, the full variable domain is GAGVSQTPSNKVTEKGKYVELRCDPISGHTALYWYRQSLGQGPEFLIYFQGTGAADDSGLPNDRFFAVRPEGSVSTLKIQRTERGDSAVYLCASSLGQNYGYTFGSGTRLTVV.

The chain has TRBV27 and TRBJ1-5; TRBD1 aligns across 7 bases. This CDR3 region has 14 residues. CDR1 is MNHEY, CDR2 SMNVEV, per germline (reference sequence). Unmatched junction bases numbered 5, after V lost 4 bases and J lost 5 bases. CDR3 protein: CASSSGQDHQPQHF. As DNA, the CDR3 is TGTGCCAGCAGTTCCGGACAGGACCATCAGCCCCAGCATTTT.

The chain has TRBV6-5 and TRBJ2-5, with a possible D match to TRBD2 (7 bases). Trimming pared 8 bases from V and 4 bases from J, leaving 20 bases between. The germline gives CDR1 MNHEY, CDR2 SVGAGI. This CDR3 is 15 amino acids long. CDR3 nucleotides: TGTGCCAGCGGGTGGGGGGGCACCCGCGGAGAGACCCAGTACTTC. Its protein is CASGWGGTRGETQYF.

The chain combines TRBV29-1 with TRBJ2-2; D ambiguous. The CDR3 totals 12 residues. Trimming took 4 bases from V and 1 from J, leaving 4 bases between them. In germline, CDR1 is SQVTM, CDR2 ANQGSEA. The CDR3, as DNA: TGCAGCGTTGCCGGGAACACCGGGGAGCTGTTTTTT. Its translation is CSVAGNTGELFF.

This clone was detected only once. The chain links TRBV7-2 to TRBJ1-2, with a tentative D call TRBD1 (6 bases). This CDR3 has 13 amino acids. Germline-derived CDR1 and CDR2 are SGHTA and FQGNSA. V was trimmed by 7 bases and J by 7 bases, leaving 16 bases between them. The CDR3 reads CASIPQAGVGYTF. The CDR3 DNA sequence: TGTGCCAGCATTCCCCAGGCAGGGGTTGGCTACACCTTC.

This clone is a singleton in its sample. The V call is TRBV7-3, the J call TRBJ2-1; D is unresolved. There are 13 residues in the CDR3. Germline V lookup: CDR1 SGHTA, CDR2 FQGTGA. Trimming left V 4 bases short and J 4 bases short, with 8 bases between. CDR3 bases: TGTGCCAGCAGCTCCCGACTGTACAATGAGCAGTTCTTC. Encoded protein: CASSSRLYNEQFF.

This chain links TRBV6-5 with TRBJ2-7, with 8 bases fitting TRBD1. J was trimmed by 6 bases and V by 0 bases; bases with no gene match: 7. This CDR3 contains 15 residues. CDR1 is MNHEY and CDR2 is SVGAGI in the germline V gene. The CDR3 region is CASSYSRGPTSEQYF. Written as DNA, the CDR3 is TGTGCCAGCAGTTACTCCAGGGGGCCAACGTCCGAGCAGTACTTC.

The chain has TRBV5-4 and TRBJ1-1, with D tentatively TRBD1 (6 bases). From germline, CDR1 is SGHNT and CDR2 YYREEE (reference sequence). Trimming took off 4 bases at V and 8 bases at J, with 18 bases between the two ends. There are 14 residues in the CDR3. CDR3 sequence: CASSPGHPGGEAFF. CDR3 in DNA: TGTGCCAGCAGCCCGGGACACCCCGGGGGGGAAGCTTTCTTT.

In this sample, this clone turned up a few times. V usage is TRBV7-9 and J usage is TRBJ2-7; 10 positions agree with TRBD1. Germline V gene data show CDR1 as SEHNR and CDR2 as FQNEAQ (reference sequence). Trimming at V came to 1 base and at J to 6 bases, leaving 3 bases not matched to a gene. The CDR3 is 14 residues long. The CDR3 loop reads CASSLVGTGVEQYF. DNA of the CDR3: TGTGCCAGCAGCTTAGTCGGGACAGGGGTCGAGCAGTACTTC.

V gene TRBV27 combines with J gene TRBJ2-7; 9 positions agree with TRBD1. Germline V gives CDR1 MNHEY, CDR2 SMNVEV (reference sequence). CDR3 length equals 18 residues. The J segment lost 2 bases and the V segment lost 2 bases, leaving 13 bases of the junction unmatched. Here the CDR3 reads CASSLKFVTGGTPYEQYF. The CDR3 DNA reads as TGTGCCAGCAGTTTAAAGTTCGTTACAGGGGGCACACCCTACGAGCAGTACTTC.

The V gene is TRBV4-3, the J gene TRBJ2-3; 13 bases map to TRBD2. The CDR3 spans 17 residues. The germline V gene encodes CDR1 LGHNA and CDR2 YSLEER. After removal of 5 bases from V and 4 bases from J, the junction contained 9 bases not matched to a gene. This chain's CDR3 is CASSDQLAGGPADTQYF. The DNA for the CDR3 is TGCGCCAGCAGCGACCAACTAGCGGGAGGGCCAGCAGATACGCAGTATTTT.

This clone was detected a few times. The chain is built from TRBV4-2 and TRBJ2-7; D is perhaps TRBD1 (5 bases). V was trimmed by 3 bases and J by 3 bases, leaving 12 bases between them. The CDR3 sequence is 14 residues long. CDR1 and CDR2 (germline): LGHNA, YNFKEQ. The CDR3 sequence: CASSQSRDFYEQYF. CDR3 sequence (DNA): TGTGCCAGCAGCCAGAGCAGGGATTTCTACGAGCAGTACTTC.

V gene TRBV7-9 combines with J gene TRBJ2-6, with D perhaps TRBD2 (6 bases). CDR3 length equals 15 residues. The germline CDR1 and CDR2 sequences are SEHNR and FQNEAQ (reference sequence). Trimming removed 5 bases at V and 2 bases at J, with 10 bases between. CDR3 sequence reads: CASSPRRAGANVLTF. DNA of the CDR3: TGTGCCAGCAGCCCAAGGAGGGCTGGGGCCAACGTCCTGACTTTC.